The clone carrying this TCR beta chain has just a few counts. This entry belongs to a study of identical twins. The cDNA had a unique molecular identifier and a template-switch universal primer site. Via MiXCR, TCRdb re-called the 5' RACE reads, giving one row per CDR3 protein. Of about 210,000 distinct CDR3 sequences detected, about a tenth appear once; the ten largest clones hold 5% to 6.5%. The J segment lost 6 bases and the V segment lost 4 bases, leaving 16 bases of the junction unmatched. The CDR3 is made up of 18 amino acids. Germline-derived CDR1 and CDR2 are MNHEY and SVGAGI. The chain carries TRBV6-5 and TRBJ2-3; 10 nucleotides agree with TRBD2. The sequencing input was memory (CD45RO+) T cells sorted from blood. This TCR derives from a woman aged 18-29 years in good health. The CDR3 protein is CASSSGTSASWGGDTQYF. CDR3 bases: TGTGCCAGCAGTTCCGGGACTAGCGCTTCTTGGGGTGGGGATACGCAGTATTTT.